This paragraph reports one TCR beta chain. The identical CDR3 is also encoded by other nucleotide sequences in the sample. The CDR3 totals 14 residues. V was trimmed by 6 bases and J by 1 base, leaving 12 bases between them. The germline gives CDR1 KGHSH, CDR2 LQKENI. Original processing methods: Amplifying reference gene primers gave estimates of nucleated cell counts. Some clones are missing from TCRdb's copy, which holds only in-frame ones; the method was immunoSEQ multiplex PCR. V and J calls and clone size are those listed in that table; D and trimming were worked out from the DNA. Of tens of thousands of clones listed, around 83% are singletons. The sample originates from a study of blood T cell repertoires in COVID-19.

This sequence was found in a man in his sixties or seventies with acute or convalescent COVID-19. Material for sequencing was peripheral blood. V and J are TRBV18 and TRBJ1-1; unclear D gene. DNA for the CDR3: TGTGCCAGCTCGCCTTCCACCGGGAACACTGAAGCTTTCTTT. Residues: CASSPSTGNTEAFF.